A selection of T cell receptor beta chains follows, all from one sample in a study of T cell responses to AZD1222 COVID-19 vaccine. Sequencing used immunoSEQ multiplex PCR; TCRdb keeps in-frame clones, though not all of them. Altogether roughly 50,000 clones are present, about 90% being singletons, with the ten largest covering approximately 14%. This specimen consisted of peripheral blood, obtained 28 days after the second AZD1222 dose. The receptors were gathered from an adult who received the AZD1222 COVID-19 vaccine. The CDR3 runs from the conserved cysteine through the conserved F or W. A D gene is named only where the DNA matches it firmly. The size entry is marked missing in some rows and otherwise reads once, few, many or a size class.

j_call	clone_size	v_call	d_call	cdr3_nt	cdr3_aa
TRBJ2-3	.	TRBV30	.	TGTGCCTGGGGCGTCGTTGATACGCAGTATTTT	CAWGVVDTQYF
TRBJ1-2	.	TRBV30	.	TGTGCCTGGAGTGTACTAGCTGGTGGCTACACCTTC	CAWSVLAGGYTF
TRBJ1-4	.	TRBV5-4	TRBD1	TGTGCCAGCAGCCCCGATGCCGGGGACAGGAATCCGGACGGACTGTTTTTT	CASSPDAGDRNPDGLFF
TRBJ2-1	.	TRBV11-3	.	TGTGCCAGCAGCTTGGGCAGGGCGAGTAATGAGCAGTTCTTC	CASSLGRASNEQFF
TRBJ2-1	.	TRBV28	.	TGTGCCAGCCTCAACTCTCTTTGGAATGAGCAGTTCTTC	CASLNSLWNEQFF
TRBJ2-1	.	TRBV10-3	.	TGTGCCATCAGTCTAGGGGGAGGGCGGAATGAGCAGTTCTTC	CAISLGGGRNEQFF
TRBJ1-6	.	TRBV5-1	TRBD1	TGCGCCAGCAGCTTGGCCGGACAGGGTCGAGCACCCCTCCACTTT	CASSLAGQGRAPLHF
TRBJ1-1	.	TRBV6-6	.	TGTGCCAGCAGAGAACAGGAGACGGAAGCTTTCTTT	CASREQETEAFF
TRBJ2-4	.	TRBV11-1	.	TGTGCCAGCAGCTTAGTCGGCCCTGTAGCCAAAAACATTCAGTACTTC	CASSLVGPVAKNIQYF
TRBJ2-4	.	TRBV11-2	TRBD2	TGTGCCAGCAGCTTTCGAGGAGCGGGAGAGACCAAAAACATTCAGTACTTC	CASSFRGAGETKNIQYF
TRBJ2-7	.	TRBV30	TRBD2	TGTGCCTGGAGTTCGCAGCGGGACTCGGTGCAGTACTTC	CAWSSQRDSVQYF
TRBJ2-3	.	TRBV5-1	TRBD2	TGCGCCAGCAGCTTGGACGGACTAGCAATGGGAGATACGCAGTATTTT	CASSLDGLAMGDTQYF
TRBJ1-4	.	TRBV5-1	.	TGCGCCAGCAGCTTACCCCTACCTTGGGAAAAACTGTTTTTT	CASSLPLPWEKLFF
TRBJ2-7	.	TRBV20-1	.	TGCAGTGCTGCTGACCAGTACGAGCAGTACTTC	CSAADQYEQYF
TRBJ1-5	.	TRBV4-1	.	TGCGCCAGCAGCCAAGCTGGGGGCCACAATCAGCCCCAGCATTTT	CASSQAGGHNQPQHF
TRBJ1-2	.	TRBV19	.	TGTGCCAGTAGTATAGATTTATCGGCAGCGGGTGGCTACACCTTC	CASSIDLSAAGGYTF
TRBJ1-4	once	TRBV14	.	TGTGCCAGCAGCCAAGATTATCTGGCAGGGAGGAATGAAAAACTGTTTTTT	CASSQDYLAGRNEKLFF
TRBJ1-2	.	TRBV29-1	.	TGCAGCGTTGGAGGCTACACCTTC	CSVGGYTF
TRBJ2-3	.	TRBV11-1	TRBD1	TGTGCCAGCAGCTTGGGACAGGGGTTCGCGGATACGCAGTATTTT	CASSLGQGFADTQYF
TRBJ1-4	once	TRBV27	TRBD1	TGTGCCAGCAGTCTTTCTCGGACAGGGGCAAAACTGTTTTTT	CASSLSRTGAKLFF
TRBJ1-4	once	TRBV27	TRBD1	TGTGCCAGCAGCCCAACAGGGGGCAATGAAAAACTGTTTTTT	CASSPTGGNEKLFF
TRBJ1-1	.	TRBV7-8	.	TGTGCCAGCAGCTTAGGCATCCGGGACACTGAAGCTTTCTTT	CASSLGIRDTEAFF
TRBJ2-7	.	TRBV29-1	TRBD1	TGCAGCGTTGAAGCAGGGGGCGACGAGCAGTACTTC	CSVEAGGDEQYF
TRBJ2-2	.	TRBV5-8	TRBD2	TGTGCCAGCAGCCTCGGGCGGGAGAGGCCTAATTGGACCGGGGAGCTGTTTTTT	CASSLGRERPNWTGELFF
TRBJ1-3	.	TRBV6-5	.	TGTGCCAGCCGGCTAGGCAGCTACTCTGGAAACACCATATATTTT	CASRLGSYSGNTIYF
TRBJ2-5	.	TRBV18	TRBD2	TGTGCCAGCTCACCACCCCGGGGGGGGGCCCAAGAGACCCAGTACTTC	CASSPPRGGAQETQYF
TRBJ2-7	.	TRBV30	TRBD1	TGTGCCTGGGCCAACAGGGGGCTCTACGAGCAGTACTTC	CAWANRGLYEQYF
TRBJ1-5	.	TRBV4-1	.	TGCGCCAGCAGTGCAGGATATCAGCCCCAGCATTTT	CASSAGYQPQHF
TRBJ1-2	.	TRBV18	TRBD1	TGTGCCAGCTCACCGCAAACAGGACAGGGGAACTATGGCTACACCTTC	CASSPQTGQGNYGYTF
TRBJ2-7	.	TRBV27	.	TGTGCCAGCAGCTACTCCCCGGGACAAGTCTACGAGCAGTACTTC	CASSYSPGQVYEQYF
TRBJ1-2	.	TRBV19	TRBD1	TGTGCCAGTAGAGGCACCGGGACAGGGGTTAACTATGGCTACACCTTC	CASRGTGTGVNYGYTF
TRBJ2-1	once	TRBV3-1/TRBV3-2	TRBD1	TGTGCCAGTGCTGACAGGGTCAATGAGCAGTTCTTC	CASADRVNEQFF
TRBJ2-3	.	TRBV28	.	TGTGCCAGCAGTTCTTGGGGCTATGGGCGGGACACAGATACGCAGTATTTT	CASSSWGYGRDTDTQYF
TRBJ2-6	.	TRBV28	.	TGTGCCAGCAGTTACCAATGGGGCGGGGCTGGGGCCAACGTCCTGACTTTC	CASSYQWGGAGANVLTF
TRBJ1-2	.	TRBV29-1	.	TGCAGCGTTGAAGATAGGGGCGAGAGGATGTATGGCTACACCTTC	CSVEDRGERMYGYTF
TRBJ1-5	.	TRBV3-1/TRBV3-2	.	TGTGCCAGCAGCCAAGACAGGGTTCAGCCCCAGCATTTT	CASSQDRVQPQHF
TRBJ2-7	.	TRBV6-2/TRBV6-3	.	TGTGCCAGCAGTTCCTGGACGGGTATCTCCTACGAGCAGTACTTC	CASSSWTGISYEQYF
TRBJ1-4	.	TRBV25-1	TRBD1	TGTGCCAGCAGCTCCACAGGGACAGGGGAAAAACTGTTTTTT	CASSSTGTGEKLFF
TRBJ1-4	.	TRBV28	.	TGTGCCAGCAGCCCGGGACTGTCGAATGAAAAACTGTTTTTT	CASSPGLSNEKLFF
TRBJ2-5	.	TRBV18	TRBD1	TGTGCCAGCTCGGCCGGGACAGGGGTCGAGACCCAGTACTTC	CASSAGTGVETQYF
TRBJ1-1	once	TRBV15	.	TGTGCCACCAGCAGAGAGAGCACAGCGTTGAACACTGAAGCTTTCTTT	CATSRESTALNTEAFF
TRBJ1-1	.	TRBV10-2	.	TGCGCCAGCAGACCTGGACAGCCGAACACTGAAGCTTTCTTT	CASRPGQPNTEAFF
TRBJ2-4	.	TRBV15	TRBD1	TGTGCCACCAGCGGGGGGAGGGACAGGGCTGACATTCAGTACTTC	CATSGGRDRADIQYF
TRBJ1-1	.	TRBV4-1	TRBD1	TGCGCCAGCAGCCCCACTCCACAGGGGAGGGGCACTGAAGCTTTCTTT	CASSPTPQGRGTEAFF
TRBJ2-7	.	TRBV15	.	TGTGCCACCAGCAGAGCTATGCACCACGAGCAGTACTTC	CATSRAMHHEQYF
TRBJ1-2	.	TRBV7-9	.	TGTGCCAGCAGCTTAGTAACGGCCGCTAACTATGGCTACACCTTC	CASSLVTAANYGYTF
TRBJ2-7	.	TRBV6-5	.	TGTGCCAGCAGTTACGTCGGGCCCTACGAGCAGTACTTC	CASSYVGPYEQYF
TRBJ2-3	.	TRBV29-1	TRBD1	TGCAGCGTAGATATTACGGGACAGGGCGAAGATACGCAGTATTTT	CSVDITGQGEDTQYF
TRBJ1-1	.	TRBV19	.	TGTGCCAGTAGTGCCCAAATAGGAGTGACTGAAGCTTTCTTT	CASSAQIGVTEAFF